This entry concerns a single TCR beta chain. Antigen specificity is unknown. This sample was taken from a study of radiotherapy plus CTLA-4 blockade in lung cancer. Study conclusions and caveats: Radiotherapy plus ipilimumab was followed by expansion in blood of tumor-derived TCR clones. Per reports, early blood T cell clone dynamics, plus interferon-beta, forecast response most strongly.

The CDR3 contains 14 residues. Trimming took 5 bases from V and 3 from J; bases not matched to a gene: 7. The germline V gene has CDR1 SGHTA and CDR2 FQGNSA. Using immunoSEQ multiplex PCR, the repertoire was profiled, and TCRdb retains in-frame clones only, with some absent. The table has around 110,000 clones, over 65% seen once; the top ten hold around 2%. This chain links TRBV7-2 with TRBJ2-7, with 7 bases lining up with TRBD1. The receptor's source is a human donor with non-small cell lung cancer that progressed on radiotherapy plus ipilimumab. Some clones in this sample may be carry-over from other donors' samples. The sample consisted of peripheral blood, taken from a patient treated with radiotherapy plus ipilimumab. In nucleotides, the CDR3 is TGTGCCAGCAGCACCCGACAGGGCTTCTACGAGCAGTACTTC. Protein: CASSTRQGFYEQYF.